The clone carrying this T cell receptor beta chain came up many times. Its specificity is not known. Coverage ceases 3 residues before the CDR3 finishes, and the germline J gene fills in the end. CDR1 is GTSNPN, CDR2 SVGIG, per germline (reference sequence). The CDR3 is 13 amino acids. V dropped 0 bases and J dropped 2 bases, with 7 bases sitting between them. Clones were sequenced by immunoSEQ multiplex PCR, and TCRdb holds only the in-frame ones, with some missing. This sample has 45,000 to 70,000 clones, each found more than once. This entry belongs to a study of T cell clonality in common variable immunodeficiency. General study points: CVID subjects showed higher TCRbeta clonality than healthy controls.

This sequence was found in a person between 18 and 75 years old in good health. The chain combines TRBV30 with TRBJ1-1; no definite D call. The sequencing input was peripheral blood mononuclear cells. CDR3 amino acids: CAWSVIQNTEAFF. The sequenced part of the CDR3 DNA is TGTGCCTGGAGTGTAATCCAAAACACTGAA.